Shown below are 10 T cell receptor beta chains from a single sample sequenced in a study of cytomegalovirus exposure and HLA in healthy donors. PCR amplification relied on 60 Vbeta primers (plus 13 Jbeta primers). The data were produced by immunoSEQ multiplex PCR, yet TCRdb's version contains in-frame clones alone and is incomplete. Counted here are 200,000 to 300,000 clones, almost 85% occurring once; the ten biggest clones make up 1.5% to 2.5%. The sample comprised PBMCs. The receptors come from a woman between 35 and 50 years old in good health and CMV-seropositive.

In its sample, this clone was seen a few times. The chain uses TRBV7-9 and TRBJ2-5; TRBD1 agrees at 10 bases. Germline V lookup: CDR1 SEHNR, CDR2 FQNEAQ (reference sequence). Germline trimming cut 5 bases from V and 4 bases from J; bases unmatched to any gene: 4. The CDR3 extends over 14 amino acids. CDR3 region: CASSDWDRGETQYF. The CDR3 DNA follows: TGTGCCAGCAGCGATTGGGACAGGGGAGAGACCCAGTACTTC.

The CDR3 region is CASSERSALETQYF. Written as DNA, the CDR3 is TGTGCCAGCAGTGAAAGGAGCGCGTTGGAGACCCAGTACTTC. This chain connects TRBV2 to TRBJ2-5, with unresolved D. In germline, CDR1 is SNHLY, CDR2 FYNNEI. V was trimmed by 2 bases and J by 5 bases, leaving 12 bases between them. There are 14 residues in the CDR3.

The chain combines TRBV7-2 with TRBJ2-2; possibly TRBD1 for D (6 bases). This CDR3 spans 14 amino acids. V gave up 5 bases and J gave up 6 bases, with 13 bases separating them. Germline assignment: CDR1 SGHTA and CDR2 FQGNSA. CDR3 coding DNA: TGTGCCAGCAGCATTCTACAGGGTCCCGGGGAGCTGTTTTTT. Its translation is CASSILQGPGELFF.

The chain combines TRBV6-1 with TRBJ2-4, with D unclear. V lost 2 bases and J lost 0, with 11 bases in between. CDR3 length: 16 amino acids. Germline V CDR1 and CDR2: MNHNS, SASEGT. Written as DNA, the CDR3 is TGTGCCAGCAGTGAAATCGAGGCTCTAGCCAAAAACATTCAGTACTTC. Its protein is CASSEIEALAKNIQYF.

The chain links TRBV9 to TRBJ2-7; TRBD2 agrees at 8 bases. This CDR3 has 14 residues. Germline-derived CDR1 and CDR2 are SGDLS and YYNGEE. The junction had 5 bases not matched to a gene; V was cut back by 0 bases and J by 6 bases. CDR3 in amino acids: CASSVDGAGVEQYF. In nucleotides, the CDR3 is TGTGCCAGCAGCGTAGATGGAGCGGGAGTCGAGCAGTACTTC.

This clone was seen just once. At one end, the junction sequence differs from germline, possibly due to a read error. The chain uses TRBV2 and TRBJ2-1; weak D call: TRBD2 (5 bases). Germline V CDR1 and CDR2: SNHLY, FYNNEI. This CDR3 is 12 amino acids long. The CDR3 bases are TGTGCCAGCAGAATTTTAGGGAGCCCCACGATCTTC. Translating it yields CASRILGSPTIF.

The chain has TRBV30 and TRBJ1-2; D is undetermined. This CDR3 has 15 residues. Per the germline V gene, CDR1 is GTSNPN and CDR2 is SVGIG (reference sequence). The V gene lost 0 bases and the J gene lost 5 bases, with 16 bases spanning the gap. CDR3: CAWSVHRGSGYGYTF. Here the CDR3 DNA reads TGTGCCTGGAGTGTACATAGAGGGTCAGGATATGGCTACACCTTC. The full variable domain, rest sourced from reference TRBV30 and TRBJ1-2, is SQTIHQWPATLVQPVGSPLSLECTVEGTSNPNLYWYRQAAGRGLQLLFYSVGIGQISSEVPQNLSASRPQDRQFILSSKKLLLSDSGFYLCAWSVHRGSGYGYTFGSGTRLTVV.

The rearrangement links TRBV4-3 to TRBJ2-1; tentative D call: TRBD2 (5 bases). The CDR3 has 16 amino acids. V was pared by 0 bases and J by 2 bases, with 11 bases between. Germline V CDR1 and CDR2: LGHNA, YSLEER. CDR3 DNA sequence: TGCGCCAGCAGCCAAGAGAAGCGGAGCCCCTACAATGAGCAGTTCTTC. This codes for CASSQEKRSPYNEQFF.

This chain connects TRBV9 to TRBJ2-5; 7 bases are shared with TRBD1. The CDR3 runs 14 residues. V shed 4 bases, J shed 2 bases, and the junction held 5 bases outside the gene matches. CDR1 is SGDLS, CDR2 YYNGEE, per germline. CDR3 amino acids: CASSLGTAQETQYF. CDR3 bases: TGTGCCAGCAGCCTTGGGACAGCTCAAGAGACCCAGTACTTC.

The CDR3: CASSFGRGRNQPQHF. The DNA of the CDR3 is TGTGCCAGCAGTTTCGGCAGGGGGCGGAATCAGCCCCAGCATTTT. The rearrangement uses TRBV28 and TRBJ1-5, with 8 bases identical to TRBD1. Germline trimming cut 3 bases from V and 4 bases from J; bases unmatched to any gene: 5. This CDR3 is 15 amino acids long. The germline gives CDR1 MDHEN, CDR2 SYDVKM. Variable domain in full (rest from reference TRBV28 and TRBJ1-5): DVKVTQSSRYLVKRTGEKVFLECVQDMDHENMFWYRQDPGLGLRLIYFSYDVKMKEKGDIPEGYSVSREKKERFSLILESASTNQTSMYLCASSFGRGRNQPQHFGDGTRLSIL.